The entry below describes one TCR beta chain. Eight separate reactions per sample yielded the cDNA. TCRdb reprocessed the 5' RACE reads, keeping one entry per CDR3 protein, no DNA. The sample totals around 380,000 distinct CDR3 sequences; its top ten clones hold 2% to 3%. This CDR3 has 13 residues. Germline V gene data show CDR1 as LNHNV and CDR2 as YYDKDF (reference sequence). The data derive from a study of monozygotic twins with inflammatory bowel disease. The sample taken for sequencing was blood. The chain carries TRBV15 and TRBJ2-7; checking the TCRdb D call of TRBD1 is not possible without DNA. The sequence derives from a human donor with ulcerative colitis or Crohn's disease, or a healthy co-twin of an affected twin (not recorded which). The CDR3: CATGGAILGSQYF.